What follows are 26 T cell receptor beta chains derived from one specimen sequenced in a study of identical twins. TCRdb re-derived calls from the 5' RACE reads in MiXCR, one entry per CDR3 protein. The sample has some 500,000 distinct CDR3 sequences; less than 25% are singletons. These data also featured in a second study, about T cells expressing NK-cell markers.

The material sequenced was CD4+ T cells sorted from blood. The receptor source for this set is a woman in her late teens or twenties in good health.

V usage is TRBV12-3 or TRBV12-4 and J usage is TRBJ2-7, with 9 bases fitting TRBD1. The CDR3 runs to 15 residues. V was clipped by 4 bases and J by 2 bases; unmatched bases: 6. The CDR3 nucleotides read TGTGCCAGCAGTTCTGTGGGACAGGGAGCCTACGAGCAGTACTTC. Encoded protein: CASSSVGQGAYEQYF.

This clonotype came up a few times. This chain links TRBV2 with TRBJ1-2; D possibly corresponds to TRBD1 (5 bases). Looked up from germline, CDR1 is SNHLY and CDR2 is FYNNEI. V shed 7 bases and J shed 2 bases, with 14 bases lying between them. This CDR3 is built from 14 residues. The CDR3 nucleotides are TGTGCCAGCAAGAGGACACATGAAAACTATGGCTACACCTTC. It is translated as CASKRTHENYGYTF.

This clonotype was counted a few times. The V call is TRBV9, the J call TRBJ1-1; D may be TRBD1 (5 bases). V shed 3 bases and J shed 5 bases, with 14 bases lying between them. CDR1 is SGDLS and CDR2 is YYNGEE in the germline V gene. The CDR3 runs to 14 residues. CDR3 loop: CASSAGGVETEAFF. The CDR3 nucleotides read TGTGCCAGCAGCGCGGGGGGGGTGGAAACTGAAGCTTTCTTT.

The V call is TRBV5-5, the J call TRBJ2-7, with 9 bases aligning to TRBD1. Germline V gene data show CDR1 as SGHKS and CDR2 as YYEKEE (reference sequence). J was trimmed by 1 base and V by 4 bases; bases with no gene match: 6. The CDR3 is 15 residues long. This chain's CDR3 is CASSHSGTGSYEQYF. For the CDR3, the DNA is TGTGCCAGCAGCCACTCCGGGACAGGGTCCTACGAGCAGTACTTC.

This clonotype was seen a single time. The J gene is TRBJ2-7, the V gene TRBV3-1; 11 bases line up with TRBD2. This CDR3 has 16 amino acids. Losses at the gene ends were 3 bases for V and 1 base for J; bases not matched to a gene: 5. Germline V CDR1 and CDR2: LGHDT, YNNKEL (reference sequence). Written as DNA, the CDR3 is TGTGCCAGCAGCCACGCCGGGACTAGCGGATCCTACGAGCAGTACTTC. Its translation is CASSHAGTSGSYEQYF.

CDR3 sequence (DNA): TGTGCCAGCAGTCGTCAAGGGGGCGGTAGCACAGATACGCAGTATTTT. Translation gives CASSRQGGGSTDTQYF. The chain joins TRBV2 to TRBJ2-3; TRBD1 aligns across 7 bases. Germline CDR1 is SNHLY and CDR2 is FYNNEI. Trimming cost V 5 bases and J 0 bases; bases outside gene matches: 8. The CDR3 sequence is 16 residues long.

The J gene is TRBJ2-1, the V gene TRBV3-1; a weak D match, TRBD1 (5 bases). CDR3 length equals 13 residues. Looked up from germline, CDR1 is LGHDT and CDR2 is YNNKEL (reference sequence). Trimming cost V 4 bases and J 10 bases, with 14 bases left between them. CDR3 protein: CASSRLGAHEQFF. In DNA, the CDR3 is TGTGCCAGCAGCCGCCTAGGGGCGCACGAGCAGTTCTTC.

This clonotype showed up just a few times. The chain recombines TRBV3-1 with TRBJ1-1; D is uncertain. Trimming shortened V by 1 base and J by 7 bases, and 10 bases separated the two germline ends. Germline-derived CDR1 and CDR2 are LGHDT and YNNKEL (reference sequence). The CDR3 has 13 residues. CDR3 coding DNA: TGTGCCAGCAGCCAAGGTATAATGGGTGAAGCTTTCTTT. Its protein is CASSQGIMGEAFF.

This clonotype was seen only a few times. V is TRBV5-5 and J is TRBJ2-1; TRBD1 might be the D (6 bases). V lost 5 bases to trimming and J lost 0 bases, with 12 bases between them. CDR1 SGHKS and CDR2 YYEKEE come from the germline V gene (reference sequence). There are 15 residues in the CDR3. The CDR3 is CASRSGANSYNEQFF. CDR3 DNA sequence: TGTGCCAGCAGATCAGGGGCCAACTCCTACAATGAGCAGTTCTTC.

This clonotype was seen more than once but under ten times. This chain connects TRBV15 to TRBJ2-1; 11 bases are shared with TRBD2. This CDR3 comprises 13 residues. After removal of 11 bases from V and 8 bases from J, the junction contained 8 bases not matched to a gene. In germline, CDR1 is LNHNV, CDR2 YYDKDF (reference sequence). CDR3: CAANSGRAYEQFF. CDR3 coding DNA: TGTGCCGCCAATAGCGGGAGGGCGTATGAGCAGTTCTTC.

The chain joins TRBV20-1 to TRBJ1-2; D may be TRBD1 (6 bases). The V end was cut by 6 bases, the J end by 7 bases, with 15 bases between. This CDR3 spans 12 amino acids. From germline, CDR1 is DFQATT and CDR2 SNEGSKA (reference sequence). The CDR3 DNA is TGCAGTGCCGAGATCCAGGGGAGTGGCTACACCTTC. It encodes CSAEIQGSGYTF.

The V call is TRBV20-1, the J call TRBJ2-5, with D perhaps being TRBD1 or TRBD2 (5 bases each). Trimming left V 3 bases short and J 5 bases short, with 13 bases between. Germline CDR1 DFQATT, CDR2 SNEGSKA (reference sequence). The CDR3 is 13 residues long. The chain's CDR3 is CSARRQRGETQYF. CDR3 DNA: TGCAGTGCTAGGCGACAGCGAGGGGAGACCCAGTACTTC.

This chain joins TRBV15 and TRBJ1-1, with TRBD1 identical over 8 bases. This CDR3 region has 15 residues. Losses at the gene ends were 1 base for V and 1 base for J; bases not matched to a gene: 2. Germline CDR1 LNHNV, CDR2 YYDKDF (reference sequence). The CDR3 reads CATSRATGGNTEAFF. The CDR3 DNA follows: TGTGCCACCAGCAGAGCCACAGGGGGGAACACTGAAGCTTTCTTT.

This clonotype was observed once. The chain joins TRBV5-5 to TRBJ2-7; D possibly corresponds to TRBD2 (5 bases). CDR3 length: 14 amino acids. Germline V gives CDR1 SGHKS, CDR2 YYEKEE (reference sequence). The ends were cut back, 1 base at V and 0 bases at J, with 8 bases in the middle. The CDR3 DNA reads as TGTGCCAGCAGCTTGCGGGGAAACTCCTACGAGCAGTACTTC. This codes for CASSLRGNSYEQYF.

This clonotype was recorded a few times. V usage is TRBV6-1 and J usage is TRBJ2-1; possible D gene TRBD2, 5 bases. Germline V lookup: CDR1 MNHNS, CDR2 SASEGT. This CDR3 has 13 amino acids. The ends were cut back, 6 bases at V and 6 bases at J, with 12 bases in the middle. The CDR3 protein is CASRSGLFNEQFF. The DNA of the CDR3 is TGTGCCAGCAGATCTGGACTGTTCAATGAGCAGTTCTTC.

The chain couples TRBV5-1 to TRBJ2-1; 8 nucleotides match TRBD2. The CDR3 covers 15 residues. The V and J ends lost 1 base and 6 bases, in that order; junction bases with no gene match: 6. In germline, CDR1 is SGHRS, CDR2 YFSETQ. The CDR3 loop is CASSLLTSGGNEQFF. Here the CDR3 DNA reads TGCGCCAGCAGCTTGCTCACTAGCGGTGGCAATGAGCAGTTCTTC.

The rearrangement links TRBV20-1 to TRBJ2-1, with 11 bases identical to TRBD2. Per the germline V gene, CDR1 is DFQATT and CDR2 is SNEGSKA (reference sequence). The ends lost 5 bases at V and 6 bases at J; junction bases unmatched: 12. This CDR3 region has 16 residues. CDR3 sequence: CSAQAPVAGGFNEQFF. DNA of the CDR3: TGCAGTGCTCAAGCCCCAGTAGCGGGAGGGTTCAATGAGCAGTTCTTC.

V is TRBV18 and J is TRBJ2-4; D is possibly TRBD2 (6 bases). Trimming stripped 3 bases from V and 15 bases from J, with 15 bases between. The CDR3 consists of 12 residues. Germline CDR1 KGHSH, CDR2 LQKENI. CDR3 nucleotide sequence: TGTGCCAGCTCACCCGGGACTCTAGAGCCGTACTTC. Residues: CASSPGTLEPYF. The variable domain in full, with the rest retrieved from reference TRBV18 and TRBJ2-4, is NAGVMQNPRHLVRRRGQEARLRCSPMKGHSHVYWYRQLPEEGLKFMVYLQKENIIDESGMPKERFSAEFPKEGPSILRIQQVVRGDSAAYFCASSPGTLEPYFGAGTRLSVL.

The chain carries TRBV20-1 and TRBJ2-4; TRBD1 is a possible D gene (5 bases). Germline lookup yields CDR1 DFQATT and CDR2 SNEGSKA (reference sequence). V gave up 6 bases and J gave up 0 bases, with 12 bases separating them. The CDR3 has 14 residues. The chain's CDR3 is CSALRVIAKNIQYF. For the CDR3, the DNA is TGCAGTGCCCTCAGGGTTATAGCCAAAAACATTCAGTACTTC.

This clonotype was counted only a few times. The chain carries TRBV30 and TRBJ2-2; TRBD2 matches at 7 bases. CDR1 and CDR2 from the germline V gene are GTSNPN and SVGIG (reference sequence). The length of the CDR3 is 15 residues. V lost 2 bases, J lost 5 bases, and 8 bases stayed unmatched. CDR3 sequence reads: CAWSPLGGSTGELFF. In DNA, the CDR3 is TGTGCCTGGAGTCCCCTCGGCGGGAGTACCGGGGAGCTGTTTTTT.

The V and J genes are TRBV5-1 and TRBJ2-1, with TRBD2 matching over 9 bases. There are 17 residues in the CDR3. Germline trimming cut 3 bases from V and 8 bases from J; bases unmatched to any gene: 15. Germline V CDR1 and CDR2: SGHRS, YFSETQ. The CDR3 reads CASSSVAGGGARYEQFF. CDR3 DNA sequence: TGCGCCAGCAGCTCCGTTGCCGGCGGGGGGGCCAGGTATGAGCAGTTCTTC.

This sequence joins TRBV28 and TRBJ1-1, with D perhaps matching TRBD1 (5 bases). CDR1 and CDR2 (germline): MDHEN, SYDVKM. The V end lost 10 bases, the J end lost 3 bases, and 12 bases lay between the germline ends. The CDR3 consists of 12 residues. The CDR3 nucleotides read TGTGCCATTTTGGGGGGTTACACTGAAGCTTTCTTT. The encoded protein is CAILGGYTEAFF. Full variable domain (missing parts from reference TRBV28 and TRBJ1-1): DVKVTQSSRYLVKRTGEKVFLECVQDMDHENMFWYRQDPGLGLRLIYFSYDVKMKEKGDIPEGYSVSREKKERFSLILESASTNQTSMYLCAILGGYTEAFFGQGTRLTVV.

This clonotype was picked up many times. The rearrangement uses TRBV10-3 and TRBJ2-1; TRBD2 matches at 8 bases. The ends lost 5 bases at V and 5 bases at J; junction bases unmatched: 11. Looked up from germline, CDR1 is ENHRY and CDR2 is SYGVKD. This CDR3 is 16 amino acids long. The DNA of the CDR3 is TGTGCCATCAGTCCCTCCTCGGGGGGGACCGACAATGAGCAGTTCTTC. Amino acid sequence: CAISPSSGGTDNEQFF.

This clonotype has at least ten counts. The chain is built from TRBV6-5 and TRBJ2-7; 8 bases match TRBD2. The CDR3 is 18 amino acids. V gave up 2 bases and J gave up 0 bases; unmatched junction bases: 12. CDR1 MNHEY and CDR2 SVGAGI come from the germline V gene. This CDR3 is CASSYPNGAGGFSYEQYF. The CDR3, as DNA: TGTGCCAGCAGTTACCCCAACGGGGCGGGGGGCTTCTCCTACGAGCAGTACTTC.

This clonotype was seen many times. Written as DNA, the CDR3 is TGTGCCAGCACCCCGGGACCAAACACCGGGGAGCTGTTTTTT. Protein product: CASTPGPNTGELFF. This sequence joins TRBV7-3 and TRBJ2-2; TRBD1 or TRBD2 may be the D gene (5 bases each). CDR3 length: 14 amino acids. CDR1 SGHTA and CDR2 FQGTGA come from the germline V gene. Trimming pared 7 bases from V and 2 bases from J, leaving 11 bases between.

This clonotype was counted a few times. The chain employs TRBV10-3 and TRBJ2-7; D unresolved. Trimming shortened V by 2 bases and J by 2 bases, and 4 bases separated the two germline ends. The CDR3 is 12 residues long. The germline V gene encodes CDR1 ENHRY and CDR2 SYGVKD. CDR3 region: CAISEATYEQYF. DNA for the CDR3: TGTGCCATCAGTGAGGCTACCTACGAGCAGTACTTC.